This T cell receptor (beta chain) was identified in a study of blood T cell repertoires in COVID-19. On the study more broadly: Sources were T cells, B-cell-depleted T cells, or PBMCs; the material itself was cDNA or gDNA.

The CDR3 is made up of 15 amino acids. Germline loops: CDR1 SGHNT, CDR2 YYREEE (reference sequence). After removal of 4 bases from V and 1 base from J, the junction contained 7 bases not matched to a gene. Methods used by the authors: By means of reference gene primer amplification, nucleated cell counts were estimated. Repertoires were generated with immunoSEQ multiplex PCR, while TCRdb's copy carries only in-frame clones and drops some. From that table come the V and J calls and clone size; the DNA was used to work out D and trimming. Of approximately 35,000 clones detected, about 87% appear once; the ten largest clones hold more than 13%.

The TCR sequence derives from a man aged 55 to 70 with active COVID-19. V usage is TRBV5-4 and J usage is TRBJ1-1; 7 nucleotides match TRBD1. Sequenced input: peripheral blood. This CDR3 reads CASSTRQGSNTEAFF. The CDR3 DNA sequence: TGTGCCAGCAGCACCAGACAGGGCTCGAACACTGAAGCTTTCTTT.